This T cell receptor (beta chain) was documented in a study of pediatric ulcerative colitis. The rectum was sampled with one to two pinch biopsies at colonoscopy. Produced via immunoSEQ multiplex PCR; TCRdb's table is partial and in-frame only. The sample has tens of thousands of clones, 65% to 85% seen once. The CDR3 is 16 amino acids. CDR1 is SGDLS and CDR2 is YYNGEE in the germline V gene. With 3 bases removed from V and 1 base from J, the gap between germline ends came to 15 bases. The chain uses TRBV9 and TRBJ2-3, with D maybe TRBD2 (6 bases). This clonotype originated in a boy aged 5-17 years with severe ulcerative colitis. The source material was gut tissue. CDR3 region: CASSETSGSRTDTQYF. The CDR3 DNA is TGTGCCAGCAGCGAAACGAGCGGGTCCCGCACAGATACGCAGTATTTT.